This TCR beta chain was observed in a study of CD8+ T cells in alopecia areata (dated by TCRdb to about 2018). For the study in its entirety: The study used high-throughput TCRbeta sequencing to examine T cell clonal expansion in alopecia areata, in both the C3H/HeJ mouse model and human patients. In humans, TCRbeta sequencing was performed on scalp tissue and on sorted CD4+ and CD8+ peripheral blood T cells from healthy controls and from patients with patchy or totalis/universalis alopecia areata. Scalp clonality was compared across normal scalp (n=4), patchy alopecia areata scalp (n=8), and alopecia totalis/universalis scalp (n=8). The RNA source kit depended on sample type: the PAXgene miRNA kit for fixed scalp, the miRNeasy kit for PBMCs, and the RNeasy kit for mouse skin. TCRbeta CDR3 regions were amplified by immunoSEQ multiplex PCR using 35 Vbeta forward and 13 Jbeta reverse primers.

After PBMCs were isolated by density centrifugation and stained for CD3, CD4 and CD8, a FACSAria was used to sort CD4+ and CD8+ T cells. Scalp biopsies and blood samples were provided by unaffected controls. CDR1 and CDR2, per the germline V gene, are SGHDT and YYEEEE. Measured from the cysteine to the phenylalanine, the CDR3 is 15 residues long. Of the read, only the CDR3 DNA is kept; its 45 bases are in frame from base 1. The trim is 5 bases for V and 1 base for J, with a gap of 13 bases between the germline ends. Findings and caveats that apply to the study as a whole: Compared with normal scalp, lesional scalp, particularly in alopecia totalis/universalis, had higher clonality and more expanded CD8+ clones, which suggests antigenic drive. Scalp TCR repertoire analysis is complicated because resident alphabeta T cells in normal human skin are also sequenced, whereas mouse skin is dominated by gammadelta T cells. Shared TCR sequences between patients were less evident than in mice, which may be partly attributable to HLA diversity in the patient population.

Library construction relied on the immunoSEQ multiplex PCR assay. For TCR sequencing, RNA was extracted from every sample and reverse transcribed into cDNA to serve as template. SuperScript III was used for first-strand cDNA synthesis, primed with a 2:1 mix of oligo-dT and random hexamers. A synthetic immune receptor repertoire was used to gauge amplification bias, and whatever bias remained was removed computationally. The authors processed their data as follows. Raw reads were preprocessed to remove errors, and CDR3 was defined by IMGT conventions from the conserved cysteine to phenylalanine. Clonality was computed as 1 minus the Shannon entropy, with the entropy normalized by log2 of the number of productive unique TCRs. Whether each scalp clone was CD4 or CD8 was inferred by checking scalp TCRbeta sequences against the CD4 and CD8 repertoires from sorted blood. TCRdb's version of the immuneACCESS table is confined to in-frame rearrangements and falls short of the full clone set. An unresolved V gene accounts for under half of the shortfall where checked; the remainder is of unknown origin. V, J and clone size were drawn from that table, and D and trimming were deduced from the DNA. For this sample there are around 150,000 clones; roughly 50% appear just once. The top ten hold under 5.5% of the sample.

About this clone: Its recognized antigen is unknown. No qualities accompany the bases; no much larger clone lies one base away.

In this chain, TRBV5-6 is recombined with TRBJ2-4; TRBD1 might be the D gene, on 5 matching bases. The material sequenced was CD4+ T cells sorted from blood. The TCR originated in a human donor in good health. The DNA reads TGTGCCAGCAGTAATTCAGGGAAGGCCAAAAACATTCAGTACTTC. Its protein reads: CASSNSGKAKNIQYF.